The clone carrying this T cell receptor beta chain appeared a few times. As yet, its antigen is unknown. This CDR3 is built from 14 residues. V shed 3 bases, J shed 4 bases, and the junction held 3 bases outside the gene matches. The data belong to a study of T-cell memory formation after mild COVID-19. Study background: Largely, the TCR clusters proved donor specific.

Overall study results and limits: Mostly located in CM and EM were contracting CD4+ clones, with contracting CD8+ clones located in EMRA.

A single record per CDR3 protein comes from TCRdb applying MiXCR to the 5' RACE reads. The sample holds fewer than 650,000 distinct CDR3 sequences, 17% seen once. Sequenced input: PBMCs or a T cell subset sorted from them (not recorded which). V and J are TRBV12-3 or TRBV12-4 and TRBJ1-2, with 9 bases lining up with TRBD1. The clonotype originates from an adult woman who had mild COVID-19 (a few samples of this study predate the infection). Cell type and time point are not known. The CDR3 DNA follows: TGTGCCAGCAGTTTTACAGGGGGCGGCTATGGCTACACCTTC. It is translated as CASSFTGGGYGYTF.